This TCR beta chain was found in a study of post-analysis software for immune sequencing data. Study outcomes and limitations: Controls' normalized Chao1 diversity significantly exceeded that of multiple sclerosis patients. There were roughly 5 TRBV segments more frequent in patients than controls, and TRBV5-6, TRBV5-1 and TRBV20-1 were among them.

Unique molecular identifiers tagged the TCR beta cDNA libraries. TCRdb used MiXCR to reprocess the PCR reads, holding one entry per CDR3 protein. Of almost 700,000 distinct CDR3 sequences in the sample, approximately 60% are singletons; the top ten hold around 10%. The table lists this clonotype with a few counts. No antigen is known for it. CDR3 size: 13 residues. Germline V lookup: CDR1 SGHTA, CDR2 FQGNSA. V was clipped by 3 bases and J by 11 bases; unmatched bases: 5. The rearrangement uses TRBV7-2 and TRBJ2-5; 11 bases are a match to TRBD1. This receptor was taken from a girl aged 2 to 10 with multiple sclerosis. Sequencing used blood. The chain's CDR3 is CASSLDRGQEQYF. DNA for the CDR3: TGTGCCAGCAGCTTGGACAGGGGGCAAGAGCAGTACTTC.